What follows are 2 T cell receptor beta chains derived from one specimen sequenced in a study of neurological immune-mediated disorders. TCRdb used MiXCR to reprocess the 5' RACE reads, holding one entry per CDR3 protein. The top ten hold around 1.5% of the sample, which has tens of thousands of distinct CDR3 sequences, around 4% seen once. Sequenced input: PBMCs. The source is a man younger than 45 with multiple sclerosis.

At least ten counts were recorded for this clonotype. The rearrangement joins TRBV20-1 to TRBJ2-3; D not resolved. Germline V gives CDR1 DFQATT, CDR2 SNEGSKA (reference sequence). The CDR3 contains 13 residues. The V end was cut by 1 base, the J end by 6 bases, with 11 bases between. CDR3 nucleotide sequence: TGCAGTGCTAGAGCGTACATCGGGGATACGCAGTATTTT. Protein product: CSARAYIGDTQYF.

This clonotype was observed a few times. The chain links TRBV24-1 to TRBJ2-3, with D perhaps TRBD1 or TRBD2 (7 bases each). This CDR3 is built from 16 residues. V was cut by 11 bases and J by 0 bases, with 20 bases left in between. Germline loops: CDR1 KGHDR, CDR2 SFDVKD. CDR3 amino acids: CARKTSGGASTDTQYF. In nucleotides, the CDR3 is TGTGCCAGGAAAACTTCAGGGGGGGCTAGCACAGATACGCAGTATTTT.